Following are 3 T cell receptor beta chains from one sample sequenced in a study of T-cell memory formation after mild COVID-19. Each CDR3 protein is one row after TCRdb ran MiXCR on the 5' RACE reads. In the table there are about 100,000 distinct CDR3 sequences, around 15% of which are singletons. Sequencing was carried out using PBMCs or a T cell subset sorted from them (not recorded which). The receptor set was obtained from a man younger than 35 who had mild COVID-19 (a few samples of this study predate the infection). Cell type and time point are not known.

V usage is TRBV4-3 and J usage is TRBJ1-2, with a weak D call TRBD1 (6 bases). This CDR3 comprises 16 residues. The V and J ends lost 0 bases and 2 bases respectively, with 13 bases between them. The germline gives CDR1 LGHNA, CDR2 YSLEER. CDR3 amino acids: CASSQDRGGANYGYTF. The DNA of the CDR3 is TGCGCCAGCAGCCAAGATCGCGGGGGCGCGAACTATGGCTACACCTTC.

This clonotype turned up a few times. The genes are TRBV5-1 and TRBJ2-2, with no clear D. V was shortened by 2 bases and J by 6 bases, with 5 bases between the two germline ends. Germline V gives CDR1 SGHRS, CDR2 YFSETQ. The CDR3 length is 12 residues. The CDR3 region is CASSLRSGELFF. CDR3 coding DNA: TGCGCCAGCAGCTTAAGATCCGGGGAGCTGTTTTTT.

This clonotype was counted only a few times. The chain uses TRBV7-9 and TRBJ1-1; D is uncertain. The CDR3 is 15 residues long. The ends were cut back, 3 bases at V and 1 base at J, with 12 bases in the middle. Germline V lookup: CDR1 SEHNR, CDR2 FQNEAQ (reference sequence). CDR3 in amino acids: CASSFPRGSNTEAFF. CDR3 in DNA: TGTGCCAGCAGCTTTCCACGAGGGTCGAACACTGAAGCTTTCTTT.